At least ten counts were recorded for the clone carrying this TCR beta chain. Its antigen remains unknown. The authors enrolled newly diagnosed hyperthyroidism patients aged 18 to 65 with under 2 months' duration. Patients were excluded if they had other autoimmune diseases or uncontrolled infections, and likewise if pregnancy or lactation applied. V dropped 7 bases and J dropped 6; count of bases not matched to a gene: 9. Per the germline V gene, CDR1 is MNHNY and CDR2 is SVGAGI (reference sequence). The CDR3 runs to 15 residues. The data are from a study of Graves' ophthalmopathy and Graves' hyperthyroidism. Study results and limitations: Blood repertoires reportedly contained most expanded thyroid clonotypes above 0.001 frequency. Its predictions of ophthalmopathy progression gave the model roughly 71% sensitivity and 72% to 75% specificity.

Amplification of the TCR beta CDR3 regions used RNA transcripts (as template). Second-round multiplex PCR followed a first-round RT-PCR using HTBI primers. TCRdb re-called the multiplex PCR reads with MiXCR, one entry per CDR3 protein. The sample yields approximately 1.2 million distinct CDR3 sequences, less than 45% seen once. The V gene is TRBV6-6, the J gene TRBJ1-5, with 10 bases matching TRBD1. The sequenced sample was peripheral blood or thyroid tissue (not recorded which). The receptor comes from an adult man with Graves' hyperthyroidism. DNA of the CDR3: TGTGCCAGCACCCCAGACAGGGGGCTGGTTCAGCCCCAGCATTTT. Protein: CASTPDRGLVQPQHF.